This T cell receptor (beta chain) was sequenced for a study of cytomegalovirus exposure and HLA in healthy donors. The PCR made use of 60 Vbeta and 13 Jbeta primers. Assay: immunoSEQ multiplex PCR; the TCRdb copy retains only in-frame clones and omits some. The sample consists of roughly 200,000 clones, 80% to 90% of them appearing once. Germline values: CDR1 SQVTM, CDR2 ANQGSEA. The CDR3 has 13 amino acids. The chain uses TRBV29-1 and TRBJ2-5; D gene uncertain. The DNA end lines up better with TRBJ2-7; the J call may be wrong. The sequenced sample was PBMCs. This TCR was recovered from a man younger than 45 in good health and CMV-seronegative. The CDR3 loop is CSVEGSDTYEQYF. The CDR3 DNA reads as TGCAGCGTTGAGGGTTCAGACACCTACGAGCAGTACTTC.